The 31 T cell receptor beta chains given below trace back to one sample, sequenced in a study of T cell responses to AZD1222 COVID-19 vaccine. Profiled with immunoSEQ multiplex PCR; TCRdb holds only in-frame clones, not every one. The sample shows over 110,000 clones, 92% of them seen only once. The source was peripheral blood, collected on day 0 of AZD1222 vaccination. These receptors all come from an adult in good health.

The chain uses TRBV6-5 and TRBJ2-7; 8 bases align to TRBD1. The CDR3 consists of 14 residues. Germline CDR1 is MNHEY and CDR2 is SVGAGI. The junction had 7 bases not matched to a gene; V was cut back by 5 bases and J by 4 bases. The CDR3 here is CASSRDRGGYEQYF. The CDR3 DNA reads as TGTGCCAGCAGTCGCGACAGGGGAGGTTACGAGCAGTACTTC.

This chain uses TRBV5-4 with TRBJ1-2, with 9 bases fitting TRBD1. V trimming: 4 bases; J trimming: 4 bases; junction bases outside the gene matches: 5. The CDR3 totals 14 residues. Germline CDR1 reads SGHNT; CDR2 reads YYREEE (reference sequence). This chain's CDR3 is CASSGTGWSYGYTF. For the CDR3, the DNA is TGTGCCAGCAGCGGGACAGGGTGGAGCTATGGCTACACCTTC. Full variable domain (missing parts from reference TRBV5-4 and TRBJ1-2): ETGVTQSPTHLIKTRGQQVTLRCSSQSGHNTVSWYQQALGQGPQFIFQYYREEENGRGNFPPRFSGLQFPNYSSELNVNALELDDSALYLCASSGTGWSYGYTFGSGTRLTVV.

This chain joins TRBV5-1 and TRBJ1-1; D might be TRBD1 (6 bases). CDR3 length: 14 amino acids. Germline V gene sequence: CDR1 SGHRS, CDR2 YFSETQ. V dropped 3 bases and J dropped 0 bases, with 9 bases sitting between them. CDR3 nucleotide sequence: TGCGCCAGCAGCTCTACAGGGCTGAACACTGAAGCTTTCTTT. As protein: CASSSTGLNTEAFF.

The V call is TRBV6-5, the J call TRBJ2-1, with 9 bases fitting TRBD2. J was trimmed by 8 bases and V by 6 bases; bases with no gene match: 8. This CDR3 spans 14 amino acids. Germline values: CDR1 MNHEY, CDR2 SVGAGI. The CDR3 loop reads CASRDSGSWDEQFF. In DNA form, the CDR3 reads TGTGCCAGCAGGGATAGCGGGAGTTGGGATGAGCAGTTCTTC.

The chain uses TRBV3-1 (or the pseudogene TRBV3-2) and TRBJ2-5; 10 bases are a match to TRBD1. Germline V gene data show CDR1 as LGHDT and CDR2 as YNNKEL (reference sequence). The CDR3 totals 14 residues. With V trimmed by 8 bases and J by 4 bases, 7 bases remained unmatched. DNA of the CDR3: TGTGCCAGCGGGGGAGGGACAGGGGCAGAGACCCAGTACTTC. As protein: CASGGGTGAETQYF.

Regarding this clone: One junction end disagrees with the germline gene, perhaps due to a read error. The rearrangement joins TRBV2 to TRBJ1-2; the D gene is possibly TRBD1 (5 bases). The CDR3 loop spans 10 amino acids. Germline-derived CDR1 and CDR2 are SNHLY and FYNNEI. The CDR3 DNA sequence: TGTGCCAGCAGTGAAGATGGGGCCCGCTTC. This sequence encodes CASSEDGARF.

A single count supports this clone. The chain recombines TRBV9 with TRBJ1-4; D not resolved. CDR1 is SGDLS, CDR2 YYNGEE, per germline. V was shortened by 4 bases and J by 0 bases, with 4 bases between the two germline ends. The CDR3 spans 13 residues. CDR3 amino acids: CASSSATNEKLFF. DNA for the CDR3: TGTGCCAGCAGCAGTGCAACTAATGAAAAACTGTTTTTT.

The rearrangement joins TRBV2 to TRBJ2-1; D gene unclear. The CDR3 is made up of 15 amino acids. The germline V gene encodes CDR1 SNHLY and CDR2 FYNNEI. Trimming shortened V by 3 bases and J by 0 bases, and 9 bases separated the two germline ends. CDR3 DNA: TGTGCCAGCAGTGAGACCGTTCGCTCCTACAATGAGCAGTTCTTC. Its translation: CASSETVRSYNEQFF.

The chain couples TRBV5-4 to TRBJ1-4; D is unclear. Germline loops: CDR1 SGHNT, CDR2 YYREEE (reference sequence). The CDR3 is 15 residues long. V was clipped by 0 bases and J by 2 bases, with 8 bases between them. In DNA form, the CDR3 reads TGTGCCAGCAGCTTGGAGGGCGGGACTAATGAAAAACTGTTTTTT. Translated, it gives CASSLEGGTNEKLFF.

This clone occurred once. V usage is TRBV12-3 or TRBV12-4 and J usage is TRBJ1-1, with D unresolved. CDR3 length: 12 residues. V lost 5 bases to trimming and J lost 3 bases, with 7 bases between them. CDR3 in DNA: TGTGCCAGCAGTCCATCCTACACTGAAGCTTTCTTT. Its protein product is CASSPSYTEAFF.

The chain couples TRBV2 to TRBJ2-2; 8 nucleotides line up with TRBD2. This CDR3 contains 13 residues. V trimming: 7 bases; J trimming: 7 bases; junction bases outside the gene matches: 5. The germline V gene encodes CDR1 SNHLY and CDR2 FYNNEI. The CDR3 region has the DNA TGTGCCAGCACGGGACTAGAAATCGGGGAGCTGTTTTTT. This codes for CASTGLEIGELFF.

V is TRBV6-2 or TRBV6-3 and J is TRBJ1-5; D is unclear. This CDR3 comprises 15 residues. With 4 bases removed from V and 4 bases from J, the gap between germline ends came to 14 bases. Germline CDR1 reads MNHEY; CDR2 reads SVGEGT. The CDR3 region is CASSSHAALNQPQHF. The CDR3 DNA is TGTGCCAGCAGTTCCCATGCGGCACTTAATCAGCCCCAGCATTTT.

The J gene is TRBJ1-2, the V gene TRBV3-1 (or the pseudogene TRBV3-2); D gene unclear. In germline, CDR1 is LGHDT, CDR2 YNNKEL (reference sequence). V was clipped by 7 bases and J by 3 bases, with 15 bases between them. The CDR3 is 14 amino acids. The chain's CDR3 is CASNPAGKDYGYTF. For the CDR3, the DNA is TGTGCCAGCAACCCGGCGGGAAAGGACTATGGCTACACCTTC.

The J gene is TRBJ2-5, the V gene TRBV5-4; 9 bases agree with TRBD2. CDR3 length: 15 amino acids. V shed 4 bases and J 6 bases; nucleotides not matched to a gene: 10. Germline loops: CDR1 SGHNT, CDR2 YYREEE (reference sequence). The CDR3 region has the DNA TGTGCCAGCAGCCCCGGACTGGCGGGGGGGCAGACCCAGTACTTC. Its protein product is CASSPGLAGGQTQYF.

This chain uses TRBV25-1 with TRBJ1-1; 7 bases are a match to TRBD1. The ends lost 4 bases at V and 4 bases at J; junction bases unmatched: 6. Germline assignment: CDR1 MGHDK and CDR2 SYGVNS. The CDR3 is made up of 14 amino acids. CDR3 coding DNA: TGTGCCAGCAGTGCGACAGGGTGGAGCACTGAAGCTTTCTTT. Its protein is CASSATGWSTEAFF.

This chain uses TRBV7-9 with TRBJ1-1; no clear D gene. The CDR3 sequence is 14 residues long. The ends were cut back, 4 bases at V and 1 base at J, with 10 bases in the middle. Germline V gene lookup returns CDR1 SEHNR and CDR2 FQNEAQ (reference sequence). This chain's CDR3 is CASSSSSGNTEAFF. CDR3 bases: TGTGCCAGCAGCTCATCGTCAGGGAACACTGAAGCTTTCTTT.

CDR3 sequence (DNA): TGTGCCAGCAGCTTAGGGGGGAACACCGGGGAGCTGTTTTTT. This translates into CASSLGGNTGELFF. The rearrangement joins TRBV7-3 to TRBJ2-2, with D perhaps given as TRBD1 or TRBD2 (5 bases each). This CDR3 is 14 amino acids long. Deletions cut 2 bases from V and 1 base from J, with 5 bases between. Germline V CDR1 and CDR2: SGHTA, FQGTGA.

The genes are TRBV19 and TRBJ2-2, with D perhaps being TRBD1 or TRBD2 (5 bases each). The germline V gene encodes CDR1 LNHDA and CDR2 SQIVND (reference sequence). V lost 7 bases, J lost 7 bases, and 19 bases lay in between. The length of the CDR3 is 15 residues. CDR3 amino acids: CASTPRDPLSGELFF. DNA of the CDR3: TGTGCCAGTACTCCCCGGGACCCACTAAGCGGGGAGCTGTTTTTT. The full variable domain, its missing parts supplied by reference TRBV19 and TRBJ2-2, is DGGITQSPKYLFRKEGQNVTLSCEQNLNHDAMYWYRQDPGQGLRLIYYSQIVNDFQKGDIAEGYSVSREKKESFPLTVTSAQKNPTAFYLCASTPRDPLSGELFFGEGSRLTVL.

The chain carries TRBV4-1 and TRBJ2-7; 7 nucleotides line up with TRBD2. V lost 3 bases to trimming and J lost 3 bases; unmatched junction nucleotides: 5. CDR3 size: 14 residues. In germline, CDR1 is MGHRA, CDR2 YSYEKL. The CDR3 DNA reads TGCGCCAGCAGCCACCCGGGACTACGCTACGAGCAGTACTTC. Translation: CASSHPGLRYEQYF.

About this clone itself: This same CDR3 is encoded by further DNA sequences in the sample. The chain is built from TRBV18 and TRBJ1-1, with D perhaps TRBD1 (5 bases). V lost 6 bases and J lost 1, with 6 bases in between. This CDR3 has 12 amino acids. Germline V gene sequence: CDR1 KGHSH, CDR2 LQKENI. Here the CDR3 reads CASSRGNTEAFF. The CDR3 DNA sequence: TGTGCCAGCTCTAGGGGGAACACTGAAGCTTTCTTT.

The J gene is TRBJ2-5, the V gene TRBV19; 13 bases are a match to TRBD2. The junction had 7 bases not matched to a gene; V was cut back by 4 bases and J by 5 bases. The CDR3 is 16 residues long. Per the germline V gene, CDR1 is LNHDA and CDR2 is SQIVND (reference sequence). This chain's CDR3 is CASSTWTSGSTETQYF. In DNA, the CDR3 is TGTGCCAGTAGTACCTGGACTAGCGGGAGTACGGAGACCCAGTACTTC. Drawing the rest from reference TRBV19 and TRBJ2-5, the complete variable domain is DGGITQSPKYLFRKEGQNVTLSCEQNLNHDAMYWYRQDPGQGLRLIYYSQIVNDFQKGDIAEGYSVSREKKESFPLTVTSAQKNPTAFYLCASSTWTSGSTETQYFGPGTRLLVL.

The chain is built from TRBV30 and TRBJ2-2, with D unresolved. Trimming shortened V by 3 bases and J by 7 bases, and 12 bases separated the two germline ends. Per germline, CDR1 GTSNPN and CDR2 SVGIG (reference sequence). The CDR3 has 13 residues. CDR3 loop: CAWSPSGYGELFF. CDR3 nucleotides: TGTGCCTGGAGCCCCTCGGGCTACGGGGAGCTGTTTTTT.

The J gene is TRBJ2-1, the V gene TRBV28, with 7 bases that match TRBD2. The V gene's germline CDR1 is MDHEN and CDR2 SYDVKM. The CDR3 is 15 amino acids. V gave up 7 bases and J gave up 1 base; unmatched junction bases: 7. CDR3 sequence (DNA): TGTGCCAGCACGGGGGGAGAGGTGTCCTACAATGAGCAGTTCTTC. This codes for CASTGGEVSYNEQFF.

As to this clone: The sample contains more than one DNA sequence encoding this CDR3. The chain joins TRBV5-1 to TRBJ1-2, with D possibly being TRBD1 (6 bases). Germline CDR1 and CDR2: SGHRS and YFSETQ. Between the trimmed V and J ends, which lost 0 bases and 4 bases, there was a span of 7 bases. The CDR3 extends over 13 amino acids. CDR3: CASSLGQVYGYTF. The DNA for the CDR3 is TGCGCCAGCAGCTTGGGACAGGTCTATGGCTACACCTTC.

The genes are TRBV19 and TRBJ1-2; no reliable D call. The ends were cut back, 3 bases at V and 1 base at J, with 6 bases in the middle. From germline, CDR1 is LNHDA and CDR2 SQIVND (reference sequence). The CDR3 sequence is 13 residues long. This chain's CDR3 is CASSIGSNYGYTF. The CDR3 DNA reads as TGTGCCAGTAGTATCGGAAGTAACTATGGCTACACCTTC.

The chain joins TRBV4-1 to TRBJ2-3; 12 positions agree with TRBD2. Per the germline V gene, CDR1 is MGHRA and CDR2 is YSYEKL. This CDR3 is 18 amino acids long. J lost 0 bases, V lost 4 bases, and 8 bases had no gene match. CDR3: CASSPHLLAGGSTDTQYF. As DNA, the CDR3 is TGCGCCAGCAGCCCCCACCTCCTAGCGGGAGGGAGCACAGATACGCAGTATTTT.

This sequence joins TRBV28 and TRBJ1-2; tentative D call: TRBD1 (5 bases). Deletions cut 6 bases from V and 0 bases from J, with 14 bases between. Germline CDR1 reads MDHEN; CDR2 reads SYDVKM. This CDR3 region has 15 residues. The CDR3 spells CASRKEGTTNYGYTF. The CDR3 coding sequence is TGTGCCAGCAGGAAGGAGGGGACGACTAACTATGGCTACACCTTC.

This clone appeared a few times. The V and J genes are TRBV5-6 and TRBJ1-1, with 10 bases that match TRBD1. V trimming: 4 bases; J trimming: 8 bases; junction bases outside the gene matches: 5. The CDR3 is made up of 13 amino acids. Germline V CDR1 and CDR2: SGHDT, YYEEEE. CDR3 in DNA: TGTGCCAGCAGCGCTGACAGGGGGCTCGAAGCTTTCTTT. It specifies CASSADRGLEAFF.

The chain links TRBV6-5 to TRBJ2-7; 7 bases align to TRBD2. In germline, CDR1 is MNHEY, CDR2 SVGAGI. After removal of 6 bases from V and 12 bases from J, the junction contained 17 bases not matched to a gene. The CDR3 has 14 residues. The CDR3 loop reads CASRDQGEGRVLYF. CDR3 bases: TGTGCCAGCAGGGACCAAGGGGAGGGGAGGGTTTTGTACTTC.

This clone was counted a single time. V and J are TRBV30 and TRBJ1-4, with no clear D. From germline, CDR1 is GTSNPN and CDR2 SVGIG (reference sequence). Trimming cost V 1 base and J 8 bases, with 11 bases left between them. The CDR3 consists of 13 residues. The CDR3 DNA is TGTGCCTGGAGTGCGGGCCCTAGGGAAAAACTGTTTTTT. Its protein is CAWSAGPREKLFF. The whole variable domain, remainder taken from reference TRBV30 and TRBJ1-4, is SQTIHQWPATLVQPVGSPLSLECTVEGTSNPNLYWYRQAAGRGLQLLFYSVGIGQISSEVPQNLSASRPQDRQFILSSKKLLLSDSGFYLCAWSAGPREKLFFGSGTQLSVL.

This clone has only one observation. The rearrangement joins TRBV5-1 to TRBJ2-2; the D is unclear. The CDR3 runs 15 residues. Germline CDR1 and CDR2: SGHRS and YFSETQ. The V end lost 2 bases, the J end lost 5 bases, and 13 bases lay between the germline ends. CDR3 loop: CASSFTLGVTGELFF. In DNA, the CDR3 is TGCGCCAGCAGCTTTACCCTGGGTGTGACCGGGGAGCTGTTTTTT.